What follows are 18 T cell receptor beta chains derived from one specimen sequenced in a study of blood T cell repertoires in COVID-19. Sequencing was performed with immunoSEQ multiplex PCR; in TCRdb, only in-frame clones are kept and a portion is missing. The sample lists approximately 170,000 clones, about four fifths seen once, with around 2.7% in the top ten. Specimen: peripheral blood. Receptors originate from a woman of 80 years or more with COVID-19, enrolled during active disease.

This chain joins TRBV2 and TRBJ2-3, with D hard to call. The CDR3 runs 14 residues. V dropped 9 bases and J dropped 0 bases, with 13 bases sitting between them. Germline V lookup: CDR1 SNHLY, CDR2 FYNNEI. In DNA form, the CDR3 reads TGTGCCAGTACATTACTAATGAGCACAGATACGCAGTATTTT. Protein product: CASTLLMSTDTQYF.

The chain uses TRBV18 and TRBJ2-7, with TRBD1 as a possible D gene (5 bases). Germline-derived CDR1 and CDR2 are KGHSH and LQKENI. V shed 1 base and J shed 3 bases, with 13 bases lying between them. The CDR3 runs to 15 residues. CDR3 in amino acids: CASSPLSRANYEQYF. The CDR3 DNA reads as TGTGCCAGCTCACCACTAAGCAGGGCTAACTACGAGCAGTACTTC.

This clone has just a few counts. The chain couples TRBV18 to TRBJ1-2, with 11 bases that match TRBD1. Germline assignment: CDR1 KGHSH and CDR2 LQKENI. V was clipped by 0 bases and J by 4 bases; unmatched bases: 1. This CDR3 spans 15 amino acids. CDR3 amino acids: CASSPPGQGVYGYTF. The CDR3 bases are TGTGCCAGCTCACCACCGGGACAGGGGGTCTATGGCTACACCTTC.

The chain uses TRBV12-5 and TRBJ2-5; D is perhaps TRBD1 (6 bases). CDR1 LGHNT and CDR2 FRNRAP come from the germline V gene. With 0 bases removed from V and 9 bases from J, the gap between germline ends came to 11 bases. The CDR3 is 13 amino acids. The DNA of the CDR3 is TGTGCTAGTGGTTTGGTACTGGGGGCCGCCCAGTACTTC. Protein product: CASGLVLGAAQYF.

The genes are TRBV12-3 or TRBV12-4 and TRBJ2-5; TRBD1 might be the D (6 bases). V dropped 3 bases and J dropped 5 bases, with 10 bases sitting between them. CDR3 length equals 13 residues. The CDR3 protein is CASSFQGWETQYF. In nucleotides, the CDR3 is TGTGCCAGCAGTTTCCAGGGGTGGGAGACCCAGTACTTC.

This rearrangement joins TRBV28 to TRBJ1-4; TRBD1 is a possible D gene (5 bases). Germline V CDR1 and CDR2: MDHEN, SYDVKM. The CDR3 consists of 14 residues. Trimming stripped 9 bases from V and 3 bases from J, with 14 bases between. The CDR3, as DNA: TGTGCCAGTCACAGGACCCCACCTAATGAAAAACTGTTTTTT. It codes for CASHRTPPNEKLFF.

This sequence joins TRBV7-3 and TRBJ1-2, with TRBD1 matching over 10 bases. Germline V gene sequence: CDR1 SGHTA, CDR2 FQGTGA. V trimming: 5 bases; J trimming: 5 bases; junction bases outside the gene matches: 11. The CDR3 is 16 amino acids. The CDR3: CASSARGTGDLYGYTF. The CDR3 DNA is TGTGCCAGCAGCGCCAGGGGGACAGGGGATCTATATGGCTACACCTTC.

Only one count was recorded for this clone. The chain is built from TRBV7-2 and TRBJ2-1; the D gene is possibly TRBD2 (5 bases). The CDR3 is made up of 16 amino acids. Trimming left V 5 bases short and J 3 bases short, with 17 bases between. CDR1 is SGHTA, CDR2 FQGNSA, per germline. Here the CDR3 DNA reads TGTGCCAGCAGCGCCGTCTTCGGGGAAATCTACAATGAGCAGTTCTTC. Its protein product is CASSAVFGEIYNEQFF.

The gene calls are TRBV30 and TRBJ2-5; 8 nucleotides align to TRBD2. The length of the CDR3 is 13 residues. CDR1 is GTSNPN and CDR2 is SVGIG in the germline V gene (reference sequence). The V segment lost 1 base and the J segment 4 bases; nucleotides outside the gene matches: 2. CDR3 amino acids: CAWSAGTRETQYF. The CDR3 region has the DNA TGTGCCTGGAGTGCCGGGACTAGAGAGACCCAGTACTTC.

There are a few counts of this clone. CDR3 residues: CASSDPGATDTQYF. In DNA form, the CDR3 reads TGTGCCAGCAGTGACCCAGGGGCCACAGATACGCAGTATTTT. The chain joins TRBV2 to TRBJ2-3; weak D call: TRBD1 (6 bases). The CDR3 has 14 amino acids. Trimming removed 3 bases from V and 2 bases from J, with 9 bases in between. Germline V CDR1 and CDR2: SNHLY, FYNNEI. The complete variable domain, with remaining parts taken from reference TRBV2 and TRBJ2-3, reads EPEVTQTPSHQVTQMGQEVILRCVPISNHLYFYWYRQILGQKVEFLVSFYNNEISEKSEIFDDQFSVERPDGSNFTLKIRSTKLEDSAMYFCASSDPGATDTQYFGPGTRLTVL.

The chain uses TRBV7-9 and TRBJ1-5; no definite D call. Germline V CDR1 and CDR2: SEHNR, FQNEAQ (reference sequence). Trimming pared 2 bases from V and 4 bases from J, leaving 9 bases between. The CDR3 consists of 14 residues. The CDR3 bases are TGTGCCAGCAGCTTAACGAGGAGTAATCAGCCCCAGCATTTT. It is translated as CASSLTRSNQPQHF. The full variable domain, with the rest looked up from reference TRBV7-9 and TRBJ1-5, is DTGVSQNPRHKITKRGQNVTFRCDPISEHNRLYWYRQTLGQGPEFLTYFQNEAQLEKSRLLSDRFSAERPKGSFSTLEIQRTEQGDSAMYLCASSLTRSNQPQHFGDGTRLSIL.

The J gene is TRBJ2-5, the V gene TRBV9; 13 bases are a match to TRBD2. V lost 2 bases and J lost 4; bases outside the gene matches: 11. The CDR3 sequence is 18 residues long. CDR1 and CDR2 (germline): SGDLS, YYNGEE. CDR3 amino acids: CASSVTSGGATSVETQYF. Written as DNA, the CDR3 is TGTGCCAGCAGCGTTACTAGCGGGGGGGCCACTTCGGTAGAGACCCAGTACTTC.

The CDR3 DNA reads TGTGCCAGCAGCTCAGGACTAGCGGGAGGATGGTCAGATACGCAGTATTTT. This encodes CASSSGLAGGWSDTQYF. The rearrangement joins TRBV11-2 to TRBJ2-3; TRBD2 aligns across 14 bases. The V and J ends lost 4 bases and 4 bases, in that order; junction bases with no gene match: 7. This CDR3 is built from 17 residues. CDR1 SGHAT and CDR2 FQNNGV come from the germline V gene.

This clone came up once. CDR3 region: CASSSTVSGNTIYF. In DNA, the CDR3 is TGTGCCAGCAGCTCGACAGTCTCTGGAAACACCATATATTTT. The chain has TRBV11-3 and TRBJ1-3; tentatively, D is TRBD1 (5 bases). This CDR3 has 14 amino acids. Germline CDR1 and CDR2: SGHNT and YENEEA. V lost 4 bases, J lost 0 bases, and 7 bases lay in between.

The chain carries TRBV7-9 and TRBJ1-1, with D maybe TRBD1 (5 bases). CDR1 SEHNR and CDR2 FQNEAQ come from the germline V gene (reference sequence). V shed 6 bases and J shed 0 bases, with 8 bases lying between them. CDR3 length: 13 amino acids. DNA for the CDR3: TGTGCCAGCAGACAGACAGTGAACACTGAAGCTTTCTTT. Its protein product is CASRQTVNTEAFF.

J is TRBJ1-2 and V is TRBV19; no clear D gene. The CDR3 contains 15 residues. V lost 7 bases to trimming and J lost 1 base, with 16 bases between them. Germline-derived CDR1 and CDR2 are LNHDA and SQIVND (reference sequence). The CDR3 nucleotides are TGTGCCAGTAACCGTCAAGCCGGGAGTAACTATGGCTACACCTTC. It yields the protein CASNRQAGSNYGYTF.

CDR3 residues: CASSYADRNTEAFF. In DNA, the CDR3 is TGTGCCAGCAGTTATGCGGACAGGAACACTGAAGCTTTCTTT. The chain recombines TRBV6-6 with TRBJ1-1; maybe TRBD1 (6 bases). CDR3 length equals 14 residues. CDR1 MNHNY and CDR2 SVGAGI come from the germline V gene (reference sequence). Trimming shortened V by 3 bases and J by 1 base, and 9 bases separated the two germline ends.

The J gene is TRBJ2-7, the V gene TRBV9; 8 bases are a match to TRBD2. This CDR3 spans 15 amino acids. With 4 bases clipped from V and 5 bases from J, the junction kept 11 bases outside the gene matches. The germline gives CDR1 SGDLS, CDR2 YYNGEE. The CDR3 nucleotides are TGTGCCAGCAGCCTTACAGGTTTGCGGGGGGACGAGCAGTACTTC. Amino acids: CASSLTGLRGDEQYF.